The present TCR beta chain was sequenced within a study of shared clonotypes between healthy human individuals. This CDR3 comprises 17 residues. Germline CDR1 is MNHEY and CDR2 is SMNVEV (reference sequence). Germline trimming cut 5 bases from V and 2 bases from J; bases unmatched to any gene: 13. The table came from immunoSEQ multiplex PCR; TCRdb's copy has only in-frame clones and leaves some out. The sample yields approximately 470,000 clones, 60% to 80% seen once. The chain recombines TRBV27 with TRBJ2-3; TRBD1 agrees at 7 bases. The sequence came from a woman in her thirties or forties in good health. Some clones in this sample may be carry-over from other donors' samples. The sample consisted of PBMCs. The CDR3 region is CASSAPRQGAYTDTQYF. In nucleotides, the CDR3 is TGTGCCAGCAGTGCCCCCCGACAGGGCGCGTACACAGATACGCAGTATTTT.